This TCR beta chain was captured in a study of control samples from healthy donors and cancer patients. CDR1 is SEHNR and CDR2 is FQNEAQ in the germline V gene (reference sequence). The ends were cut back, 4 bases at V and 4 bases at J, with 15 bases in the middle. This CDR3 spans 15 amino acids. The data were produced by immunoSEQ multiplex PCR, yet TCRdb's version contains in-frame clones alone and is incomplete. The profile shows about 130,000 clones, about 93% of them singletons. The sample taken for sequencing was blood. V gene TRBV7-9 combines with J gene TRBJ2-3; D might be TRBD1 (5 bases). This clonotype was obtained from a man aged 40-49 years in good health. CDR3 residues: CASSYDGRGPDTQYF. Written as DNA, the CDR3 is TGTGCCAGCAGCTACGACGGTAGGGGTCCAGATACGCAGTATTTT.